One sample yielded the 25 T cell receptor beta chains listed below, sequenced in a study of blood T cell repertoires in COVID-19 (dated by TCRdb to 2018 to 2021). Libraries were made using the immunoSEQ multiplex PCR assay. TCRdb limited this immuneACCESS table to in-frame rearrangements with V and J called. A share of clones is missing; checked studies link under half to unresolved V genes, and the rest is unexplained. Recorded for this sample are about 210,000 clones; roughly nine tenths of them occurred a single time. The top ten constitute around 0.76% of the sample. Material for sequencing was peripheral blood. All receptors come from a woman between 65 and 79 years old with acute or convalescent COVID-19.

Worth noting for this clone: Other DNA sequences in the sample encode the same CDR3. The CDR3 DNA is TGTGCCAGCAGCCTTCTAGCAACCGGGGAGCTGTTTTTT. Translating gives CASSLLATGELFF. The gene calls are TRBV12-3 or TRBV12-4 and TRBJ2-2; a weak D match, TRBD2 (5 bases). This CDR3 contains 13 residues. The germline V and J ends were trimmed by 6 bases and 5 bases, with 10 bases remaining between them.

Here the CDR3 reads CASSPRPDSSGEQYF. CDR3 coding DNA: TGTGCCAGCAGCCCTCGACCGGACAGTTCGGGCGAGCAGTACTTC. The V and J genes are TRBV7-9 and TRBJ2-7, with D possibly matching TRBD1 (6 bases). Trimming left V 5 bases short and J 6 bases short, with 20 bases between. The length of the CDR3 is 15 residues. CDR1 and CDR2 (germline): SEHNR, FQNEAQ (reference sequence).

This chain connects TRBV12-3 or TRBV12-4 to TRBJ1-2, with D unclear. The CDR3 contains 13 residues. The germline V and J ends were trimmed by 3 bases and 5 bases, with 10 bases remaining between them. CDR3 sequence reads: CASSLGREYGYTF. Written as DNA, the CDR3 is TGTGCCAGCAGTTTGGGGAGAGAATATGGCTACACCTTC.

This chain uses TRBV6-5 with TRBJ2-1; maybe TRBD2 (5 bases). From germline, CDR1 is MNHEY and CDR2 SVGAGI. V lost 10 bases and J lost 3, with 19 bases in between. The CDR3 is 15 residues long. The CDR3 DNA follows: TGTGCCATCCCCGGCCGGGATTCTATCTACAATGAGCAGTTCTTC. Translated, it gives CAIPGRDSIYNEQFF.

The rearrangement links TRBV5-1 to TRBJ2-1; tentatively, D is TRBD2 (5 bases). CDR3 length equals 14 residues. Germline V gene lookup returns CDR1 SGHRS and CDR2 YFSETQ. The V gene lost 0 bases and the J gene lost 6 bases, with 10 bases spanning the gap. In DNA form, the CDR3 reads TGCGCCAGCAGCTTGGTCGAGGGCCTCAATGAGCAGTTCTTC. This sequence encodes CASSLVEGLNEQFF.

This clone was recorded only once. The V and J genes are TRBV10-2 and TRBJ2-2, with a weak D call TRBD2 (6 bases). The CDR3 totals 16 residues. The V and J ends lost 7 bases and 1 base respectively, with 16 bases between them. Per the germline V gene, CDR1 is WSHSY and CDR2 is SAAADI. As DNA, the CDR3 is TGCGCCAGCACCGACTGGGACTGGAAGAACACCGGGGAGCTGTTTTTT. It translates to CASTDWDWKNTGELFF.

This sequence joins TRBV5-1 and TRBJ2-3, with TRBD2 matching over 7 bases. The CDR3 consists of 13 residues. The V and J ends lost 5 bases and 1 base, in that order; junction bases with no gene match: 1. CDR1 and CDR2 (germline): SGHRS, YFSETQ. The CDR3 is CASRRGGTDTQYF. Written as DNA, the CDR3 is TGCGCCAGCAGACGGGGGGGCACAGATACGCAGTATTTT.

This rearrangement joins TRBV5-5 to TRBJ2-7; a possible D gene is TRBD2 (5 bases). CDR3 size: 14 residues. The germline CDR1 and CDR2 sequences are SGHKS and YYEKEE (reference sequence). The V and J ends lost 0 bases and 3 bases respectively, with 10 bases between them. The CDR3 coding sequence is TGTGCCAGCAGCTTGGACGGGATCAGCTACGAGCAGTACTTC. Its translation is CASSLDGISYEQYF.

This clone was picked up one time. The V call is TRBV5-1, the J call TRBJ2-2; D gene uncertain. The CDR3 sequence is 15 residues long. Trimming stripped 4 bases from V and 0 bases from J, with 10 bases between. Germline V gene data show CDR1 as SGHRS and CDR2 as YFSETQ. The CDR3 DNA follows: TGCGCCAGCAGCCCCAGCGCGCCGAACACCGGGGAGCTGTTTTTT. It specifies CASSPSAPNTGELFF.

Turning to this clone: Within the sample, other DNA sequences also encode this same CDR3. The CDR3 nucleotides are TGTGCCAGCAGCAGGGGGTCCTACGAGCAGTACTTC. Its protein product is CASSRGSYEQYF. This sequence joins TRBV7-2 and TRBJ2-7, with D possibly matching TRBD1 (6 bases). The CDR3 has 12 amino acids. The germline gives CDR1 SGHTA, CDR2 FQGNSA. Trimming removed 5 bases at V and 1 base at J, with 6 bases between. The full variable domain, completed using reference TRBV7-2 and TRBJ2-7, is GAGVSQSPSNKVTEKGKDVELRCDPISGHTALYWYRQSLGQGLEFLIYFQGNSAPDKSGLPSDRFSAERTGGSVSTLTIQRTQQEDSAVYLCASSRGSYEQYFGPGTRLTVT.

The chain joins TRBV6-5 to TRBJ2-7; the match to TRBD1 covers 8 bases. CDR1 is MNHEY and CDR2 is SVGAGI in the germline V gene. There are 13 residues in the CDR3. Losses at the gene ends were 10 bases for V and 0 bases for J; bases not matched to a gene: 5. The CDR3 is CATGDRSSYEQYF. The CDR3 DNA reads as TGTGCCACCGGGGACAGGAGCTCCTACGAGCAGTACTTC.

The rearrangement joins TRBV6-2 or TRBV6-3 to TRBJ1-1, with D unclear. CDR1 is MNHEY, CDR2 SVGEGT, per germline. Between the trimmed V and J ends, which lost 4 bases and 1 base, there was a span of 16 bases. The CDR3 is 16 amino acids. This chain's CDR3 is CASSSLSQTGNTEAFF. The CDR3 coding sequence is TGTGCCAGCAGTTCCCTGTCCCAAACGGGGAACACTGAAGCTTTCTTT.

The rearrangement links TRBV4-1 to TRBJ2-5, with 10 bases that match TRBD2. Losses at the gene ends were 1 base for V and 7 bases for J; bases not matched to a gene: 12. Germline V gene data show CDR1 as MGHRA and CDR2 as YSYEKL. This CDR3 spans 17 amino acids. CDR3 nucleotide sequence: TGCGCCAGCAGCCAAGGCGCTATTAGCGGGGGGATGGTGACCCAGTACTTC. This translates into CASSQGAISGGMVTQYF.

V usage is TRBV15 and J usage is TRBJ2-5, with 7 positions matching TRBD1. CDR3 length: 15 residues. The ends lost 0 bases at V and 7 bases at J; junction bases unmatched: 8. Germline CDR1 reads LNHNV; CDR2 reads YYDKDF (reference sequence). Here the CDR3 DNA reads TGTGCCACCAGCAGAGACCGACAGGGCGGTGGGACCCAGTACTTC. Translated, it gives CATSRDRQGGGTQYF.

V and J are TRBV27 and TRBJ2-7; 8 bases align to TRBD1. The CDR3 is 15 amino acids. V shed 5 bases, J shed 5 bases, and the junction held 11 bases outside the gene matches. CDR1 is MNHEY and CDR2 is SMNVEV in the germline V gene (reference sequence). The CDR3 sequence: CASSLARDRRDEQYF. CDR3 nucleotide sequence: TGTGCCAGCAGTCTAGCCCGGGACAGGCGGGACGAGCAGTACTTC.

The chain recombines TRBV5-5 with TRBJ2-1; TRBD2 might be the D (5 bases). Germline CDR1 SGHKS, CDR2 YYEKEE (reference sequence). V lost 0 bases and J lost 2, with 9 bases in between. This CDR3 region has 15 residues. The chain's CDR3 is CASSLVATPYNEQFF. Here the CDR3 DNA reads TGTGCCAGCAGCTTGGTAGCGACCCCCTACAATGAGCAGTTCTTC.

The chain uses TRBV18 and TRBJ2-3, with D possibly matching TRBD2 (6 bases). Germline loops: CDR1 KGHSH, CDR2 LQKENI. This CDR3 contains 15 residues. V was trimmed by 4 bases and J by 5 bases, leaving 16 bases between them. The CDR3 DNA is TGTGCCAGCTCACTAATGAAGTTCGGGAGAGATACGCAGTATTTT. This encodes CASSLMKFGRDTQYF.

This chain uses TRBV6-5 with TRBJ1-4, with TRBD1 as a possible D gene (5 bases). This CDR3 has 14 amino acids. Trimming took 6 bases from V and 8 from J, leaving 16 bases between them. Per germline, CDR1 MNHEY and CDR2 SVGAGI. Here the CDR3 reads CASRPDSIGEKLFF. The CDR3 nucleotides are TGTGCCAGCAGACCTGACAGTATCGGAGAAAAACTGTTTTTT.

The chain carries TRBV28 and TRBJ1-2; no reliable D call. Deletions cut 8 bases from V and 7 bases from J, with 20 bases between. Germline CDR1 is MDHEN and CDR2 is SYDVKM. The CDR3 contains 14 residues. This CDR3 is CASYNWRAGGGYTF. Here the CDR3 DNA reads TGTGCCAGCTACAACTGGCGGGCGGGCGGTGGCTACACCTTC.

This clone was observed once. This chain connects TRBV6-2 or TRBV6-3 to TRBJ1-4, with unresolved D. This CDR3 contains 15 residues. The germline CDR1 and CDR2 sequences are MNHEY and SVGEGT. Trimming pared 2 bases from V and 4 bases from J, leaving 11 bases between. Here the CDR3 DNA reads TGTGCCAGCAGTTACCGACTCACAATTAATGAAAAACTGTTTTTT. Translated, it gives CASSYRLTINEKLFF.

This chain joins TRBV4-3 and TRBJ1-1; D may be TRBD1 (5 bases). This CDR3 is 15 amino acids long. CDR1 is LGHNA, CDR2 YSLEER, per germline. With 2 bases removed from V and 5 bases from J, the gap between germline ends came to 15 bases. The CDR3 region has the DNA TGCGCCAGCAGCCAACACATGTCGGGGGGAACTGAAGCTTTCTTT. Its translation: CASSQHMSGGTEAFF.

The chain carries TRBV4-1 and TRBJ2-7; possible D gene TRBD1, 5 bases. CDR1 and CDR2 from the germline V gene are MGHRA and YSYEKL. This CDR3 spans 17 amino acids. The ends were cut back, 1 base at V and 0 bases at J, with 16 bases in the middle. DNA for the CDR3: TGCGCCAGCAGCCAAGGGGCCCAGGGATATTACTCCTACGAGCAGTACTTC. Its protein is CASSQGAQGYYSYEQYF.

The chain uses TRBV10-3 and TRBJ2-1; 14 nucleotides agree with TRBD2. Germline V gene sequence: CDR1 ENHRY, CDR2 SYGVKD. V shed 0 bases, J shed 10 bases, and the junction held 8 bases outside the gene matches. CDR3 length equals 17 residues. The CDR3 loop is CAISESGTSGSNLEQFF. CDR3 in DNA: TGTGCCATCAGTGAGTCCGGGACTAGCGGGAGTAATTTGGAGCAGTTCTTC.

This clone was observed once. Distinct nucleotide sequences in the sample also encode this CDR3. The rearrangement joins TRBV7-2 to TRBJ2-1; D might be TRBD2 (5 bases). V was trimmed by 0 bases and J by 0 bases, leaving 6 bases between them. The CDR3 has 15 amino acids. Germline V gene data show CDR1 as SGHTA and CDR2 as FQGNSA. The CDR3 loop reads CASSLAGSSYNEQFF. CDR3 sequence (DNA): TGTGCCAGCAGCTTAGCGGGGAGCTCCTACAATGAGCAGTTCTTC.

V is TRBV7-2 and J is TRBJ2-7; 12 bases line up with TRBD1. From germline, CDR1 is SGHTA and CDR2 FQGNSA. The junction had 5 bases not matched to a gene; V was cut back by 5 bases and J by 6 bases. The CDR3 runs to 14 residues. The CDR3 DNA reads TGTGCCAGCAGCGTCCGGGACAGGGGGCCCGAGCAGTACTTC. Its protein is CASSVRDRGPEQYF.